This entry lists 13 T cell receptor beta chains sequenced from one sample in a study of CD8 T cells in ankylosing spondylitis. Study results and limitations: Blood from ankylosing spondylitis patients appeared to carry a characteristic roughly eight-variant TCR beta motif.

These receptors are not linked to any known antigen. TCRdb itself ran the 5' RACE reads through MiXCR, one entry per CDR3 protein. The sample has 350,000 to 450,000 distinct CDR3 sequences, about 25% seen once. Sequencing input: blood, either unsorted or a sorted T cell fraction (not recorded which). The origin of the receptors is a male donor with ankylosing spondylitis.

V usage is TRBV20-1 and J usage is TRBJ2-4, with 14 positions matching TRBD2. CDR1 is DFQATT, CDR2 SNEGSKA, per germline (reference sequence). CDR3 size: 17 residues. CDR3 loop: CPLTGPRTSGRWNIQYF. In nucleotides, the CDR3 is TGCCCCTTGACAGGCCCCCGGACTAGCGGGAGGTGGAACATTCAGTACTTC.

The chain uses TRBV15 and TRBJ1-6; D is ambiguous. The CDR3 runs to 14 residues. Germline V gene data show CDR1 as LNHNV and CDR2 as YYDKDF (reference sequence). Deletions cut 0 bases from V and 7 bases from J, with 7 bases between. In nucleotides, the CDR3 is TGTGCCACCAGCAGAGATCGCGGGAATTCACCCCTCCACTTT. Its translation is CATSRDRGNSPLHF.

This clonotype has ten or more counts. J is TRBJ2-1 and V is TRBV11-1, with TRBD2 matching 12 bases. With 2 bases clipped from V and 7 bases from J, the junction kept 12 bases outside the gene matches. CDR1 is SGHAT, CDR2 FQDESV, per germline (reference sequence). The CDR3 length is 18 residues. The CDR3 sequence is CASSLPPRLAGERNEQFF. The CDR3 coding sequence is TGTGCCAGCAGCTTACCACCCCGACTAGCGGGAGAGAGGAATGAGCAGTTCTTC.

This clonotype was picked up a small number of times. The chain uses TRBV7-2 and TRBJ2-2; no reliable D call. Germline assignment: CDR1 SGHTA and CDR2 FQGNSA. The CDR3 is 13 residues long. The V end lost 5 bases, the J end lost 4 bases, and 8 bases lay between the germline ends. The CDR3 bases are TGTGCCAGCAGCAGGTCTACCACCGGGGAGCTGTTTTTT. It is translated as CASSRSTTGELFF.

This clonotype was seen many times. The chain combines TRBV18 with TRBJ2-1; TRBD1 aligns across 7 bases. The CDR3 length is 12 residues. The trim removed 5 bases at V and 6 bases at J, leaving 1 base unmatched. The germline gives CDR1 KGHSH, CDR2 LQKENI. Here the CDR3 reads CASSRQGNEQFF. The DNA for the CDR3 is TGTGCCAGCTCAAGACAGGGCAATGAGCAGTTCTTC.

The V gene is TRBV21-1, the J gene TRBJ2-1; the table assigns TRBD2, which was not confirmed against the DNA. TRBV21-1 is recorded as a pseudogene. The CDR3 totals 19 residues. DNA for the CDR3: TGTGCCAGCAGCAATGGGCGGGAGGGCCCGCCTAGCTCCTACAATGAGCAGTTCTTC. This codes for CASSNGREGPPSSYNEQFF.

This clonotype has ten or more counts. V and J are TRBV5-1 and TRBJ2-3; D gene unclear. CDR3 length equals 14 residues. The germline CDR1 and CDR2 sequences are SGHRS and YFSETQ. The V end lost 0 bases, the J end lost 2 bases, and 7 bases lay between the germline ends. The CDR3 nucleotides read TGCGCCAGCAGCTTGGCCGGCACCACAGATACGCAGTATTTT. It encodes CASSLAGTTDTQYF. Based on the CDR3 plus reference TRBV5-1 and TRBJ2-3, the full variable domain is KAGVTQTPRYLIKTRGQQVTLSCSPISGHRSVSWYQQTPGQGLQFLFEYFSETQRNKGNFPGRFSGRQFSNSRSEMNVSTLELGDSALYLCASSLAGTTDTQYFGPGTRLTVL.

This clonotype occurred a few times. This chain uses TRBV5-1 with TRBJ1-1, with a possible D match to TRBD1 (5 bases). Germline V gene lookup returns CDR1 SGHRS and CDR2 YFSETQ. This CDR3 comprises 14 residues. V gave up 0 bases and J gave up 3 bases, with 9 bases separating them. The DNA for the CDR3 is TGCGCCAGCAGCTTGGAAAGGGGTGACACTGAAGCTTTCTTT. Translating gives CASSLERGDTEAFF.

In its sample, this clonotype was seen a few times. The chain is built from TRBV5-1 and TRBJ1-1; 7 nucleotides agree with TRBD1. The V and J ends lost 1 base and 6 bases, in that order; junction bases with no gene match: 3. CDR3 length: 13 amino acids. CDR1 is SGHRS and CDR2 is YFSETQ in the germline V gene. The CDR3 region is CASSLRTGSEAFF. CDR3 sequence (DNA): TGCGCCAGCAGCTTGAGGACAGGTTCTGAAGCTTTCTTT.

The chain uses TRBV20-1 and TRBJ2-7; 13 nucleotides line up with TRBD2. V dropped 0 bases and J dropped 5; count of bases not matched to a gene: 7. From germline, CDR1 is DFQATT and CDR2 SNEGSKA (reference sequence). There are 16 residues in the CDR3. CDR3 loop: CSARDRDGLAGDEQYF. The CDR3 region has the DNA TGCAGTGCTAGAGATCGAGACGGACTAGCGGGAGACGAGCAGTACTTC.

This chain links TRBV27 with TRBJ2-1, with TRBD2 matching 13 bases. This CDR3 has 17 amino acids. V gave up 5 bases and J gave up 0 bases; unmatched junction bases: 4. Germline values: CDR1 MNHEY, CDR2 SMNVEV (reference sequence). The CDR3 reads CASSKGLAGPSYNEQFF. The CDR3 coding sequence is TGTGCCAGCAGTAAGGGACTAGCGGGACCCTCCTACAATGAGCAGTTCTTC.

In this sample, this clonotype turned up a few times. The chain uses TRBV5-1 and TRBJ1-4, with TRBD1 identical over 9 bases. Germline V gene sequence: CDR1 SGHRS, CDR2 YFSETQ. This CDR3 is built from 15 residues. V lost 4 bases and J lost 7; bases outside the gene matches: 8. The CDR3 region has the DNA TGCGCCAGCAGCGCTATACAGGGGGCTGGTGAAAAACTGTTTTTT. Protein sequence: CASSAIQGAGEKLFF. Full variable domain (rest looked up from reference TRBV5-1 and TRBJ1-4): KAGVTQTPRYLIKTRGQQVTLSCSPISGHRSVSWYQQTPGQGLQFLFEYFSETQRNKGNFPGRFSGRQFSNSRSEMNVSTLELGDSALYLCASSAIQGAGEKLFFGSGTQLSVL.

The chain uses TRBV20-1 and TRBJ2-1; 9 bases are a match to TRBD1. The CDR3 sequence is 13 residues long. V shed 5 bases and J 6 bases; nucleotides not matched to a gene: 5. CDR1 is DFQATT, CDR2 SNEGSKA, per germline (reference sequence). In nucleotides, the CDR3 is TGCAGTGCTTCGGGACAGGGCGGCAATGAGCAGTTCTTC. Its protein is CSASGQGGNEQFF.